The clone carrying this TCR beta chain has just a few counts. The antigen is not known. TCR alpha and TCR beta cDNA libraries with sample barcodes and UMIs came from 5'RACE using constant-segment primers. TCRdb itself ran the 5' RACE reads through MiXCR, one entry per CDR3 protein. Counted here are hundreds of thousands of distinct CDR3 sequences, 18% occurring once; the ten biggest clones make up more than 9%. These data come from a study of T-cell memory formation after mild COVID-19. Study information: TCR clusters were mostly donor specific.

Findings and limits, study-wide: Among contracting clones, CD4+ were mainly CM/EM and CD8+ enriched in EMRA.

The sequenced sample was PBMCs or a T cell subset sorted from them (not recorded which). The receptor was derived from an adult woman who had mild COVID-19 (a few samples of this study predate the infection). Cell type and time point are not known.

The CDR3 DNA reads TGTGCCACCAGCAGAGATACGGGAGAGGGCTATGGCTACACCTTC. Translated, it gives CATSRDTGEGYGYTF. The chain uses TRBV15 and TRBJ1-2, with D unclear. V was clipped by 0 bases and J by 4 bases, with 12 bases between them. Germline V gene data show CDR1 as LNHNV and CDR2 as YYDKDF (reference sequence). The CDR3 spans 15 residues.